The clone carrying this T cell receptor (beta chain) occurred a few times. Antigen specificity is unknown. This sample was taken from a study of beta chain features in type 1 diabetes. About the research overall: Regarding age, gender and cell yields, patients proved similar to healthy donors.

Per germline, CDR1 LNHDA and CDR2 SQIVND (reference sequence). The CDR3 is 14 residues long. Between the trimmed V and J ends, which lost 5 bases and 1 base, there was a span of 10 bases. Reverse transcribing all isolated RNA meant expressed TCRB transcripts were sequenced. The assay was immunoSEQ multiplex PCR, and TCRdb's table has in-frame clones only and misses some. Among 130,000 to 150,000 clones listed, about 9.2% were seen once. General study results and limits: Compared with healthy donors, patients appeared to share more similar naive, central memory and regulatory TCRB repertoires.

The source of this sequence is a man between 18 and 29 years old in good health. The sample taken for sequencing was central memory CD4+ T cells from blood. The chain combines TRBV19 with TRBJ2-3, with D maybe TRBD1 (5 bases). CDR3 coding DNA: TGTGCCAGTAGTGACAGTCCACGCACAGATACGCAGTATTTT. It translates to CASSDSPRTDTQYF.